This TCR beta chain was captured in a study of T cells in Graves' hyperthyroidism and ophthalmopathy (dated by TCRdb to the late 2010s). A note on the overall study: Peripheral blood samples were taken at initial diagnosis, before any treatment was given. According to the paper, TCR Vbeta CDR3 sequencing was carried out on some 140 peripheral blood samples, which came from 40 to 45 ophthalmopathy, 70 to 80 hyperthyroidism and roughly 17 progressor patients. In six Graves' hyperthyroidism patients, the study also compared T-cell repertoires from thyroid tissue with T-cell repertoires from blood. After sampling, hyperthyroidism patients received methimazole starting at 30 mg daily, and ophthalmopathy patients received high-dose intravenous methylprednisolone. To identify distinguishing TCR V-J signatures, a discovery cohort of some 99 patients was used, comprising 43 with Graves' ophthalmopathy and approximately 58 with stable Graves' hyperthyroidism. Prospective prediction of ophthalmopathy was tested in an independent validation cohort consisting of 18 to 20 hyperthyroidism patients and more than 15 patients who later progressed to ophthalmopathy. The 100 discovery patients were randomly divided into training and test sets at a 7:3 ratio.

The TCR beta CDR3 regions were amplified from RNA transcripts. For the first round of RT-PCR on the TCR CDR3, the HTBI primer set was used together with the Qiagen OneStep RT-PCR kit. The libraries were constructed in a second round of multiplex PCR and then size-selected and purified. Paired-end sequencing of the libraries was performed with 100 bp reads on an Illumina HiSeq2000. As for how the authors treated the data: SOAPnuke was used to process the raw data, with reads discarded if the reads contained adapters or uncalled bases, had a mean Phred below 15, or lacked an exact constant-primer or identifier match. High-quality paired reads were merged using COPE v1.2.5, and each unique nucleotide sequence was defined as a clonotype. MiTCR v1.1 was used to align clonotypes to the IMGT TRBV, TRBD and TRBJ reference segments. Only V-J combinations with frequency above 0.0001, covering 99% to 99.2% of repertoires, were analysed. A TCS score was defined as the ratio of F50 (clonal expansion) to E x V (chaos), with BLOSUM62-based TCRdist applied between CDR3 peptides within each V-J. Welch's t-statistics and random forest reduced 500 to 650 V-J features to 13, which were used in a naive Bayes classifier (R e1071). TCRdb took the public reads, trimmed them with fastp at Q25, ran MiXCR for clone calling and kept in-frame beta chains. Rows are combined by CDR3 protein, so each entry shows the most common genes and DNA. The V and J calls were determined by TCRdb, not by the authors. The sample contains about 560,000 distinct CDR3 sequences, more than 15% of them found a single time. Around 6.6% of the sample rests with the top ten.

General study outcomes and caveats: Sample size was not statistically predetermined, and blinding of investigators to group allocation was not performed. During validation, the model predicted progression to ophthalmopathy a median of approximately 6 months ahead of onset, with around 71% sensitivity and almost 75% specificity. In cross-validation, a model built on a 13 V-J signature told ophthalmopathy apart from stable hyperthyroidism with approximately 91% sensitivity and around 83% specificity, and in testing the same model reached 80%/75%. Most expanded thyroid clonotypes (frequency above 0.001) were also detected in blood, a finding suggesting that blood repertoires may reflect thyroid immune responses.

From the cysteine up to the phenylalanine, the CDR3 has a length of 15 residues. Of the read, only the CDR3 DNA is kept; its 45 bases are in frame from base 1. The germline V gene encodes CDR1 SGHVS and CDR2 FNYEAQ. V and J are trimmed by 6 bases and 4 bases, and the gene matches miss 12 bases of the junction. This clonotype was seen a few times. The antigen it recognizes is unknown. No much larger clone is present one base from it, and per-base qualities are unavailable. Graves' hyperthyroidism was defined as stable when no progression to ophthalmopathy occurred over 18 months of follow-up. The hyperthyroidism patients were between 18 and 65 years old and newly diagnosed, with a disease duration of less than 2 months. The study excluded patients with uncontrolled infections, other autoimmune diseases, pregnancy or lactation. Diagnoses were established on the basis of clinical symptoms, serum thyroxine and TRAb, thyroid ultrasound, and orbital computed tomography. PBMCs were isolated from approximately 10 ml of fresh peripheral blood by Ficoll-Paque density gradient centrifugation. Trizol reagent was used to extract total RNA, and RNA quality was then checked on an Agilent 2100 Bioanalyzer.

This TCR came from a young woman with Graves' hyperthyroidism. The sample taken for sequencing was blood. The chain links TRBV7-6 with TRBJ2-7; 7 junctional bases match TRBD2. The DNA reads as follows: TGTGCCAGCAGTTCCCGGGGGGTAAAAGGGTACGAGCAGTACTTC. It is translated as CASSSRGVKGYEQYF.